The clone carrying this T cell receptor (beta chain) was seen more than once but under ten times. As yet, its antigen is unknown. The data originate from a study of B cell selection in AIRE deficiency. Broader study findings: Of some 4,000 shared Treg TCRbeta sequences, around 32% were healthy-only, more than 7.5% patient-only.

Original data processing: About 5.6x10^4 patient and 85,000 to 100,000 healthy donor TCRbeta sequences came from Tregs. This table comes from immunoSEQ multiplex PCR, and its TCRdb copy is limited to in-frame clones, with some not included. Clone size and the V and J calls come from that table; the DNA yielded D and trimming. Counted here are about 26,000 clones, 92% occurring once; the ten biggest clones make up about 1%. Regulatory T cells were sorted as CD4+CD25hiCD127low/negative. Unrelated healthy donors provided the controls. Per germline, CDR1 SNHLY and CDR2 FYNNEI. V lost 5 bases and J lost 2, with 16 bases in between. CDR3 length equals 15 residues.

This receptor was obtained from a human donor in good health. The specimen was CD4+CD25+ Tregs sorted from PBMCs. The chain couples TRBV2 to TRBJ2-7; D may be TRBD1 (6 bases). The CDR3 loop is CASSSTGKSPYEQYF. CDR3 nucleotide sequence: TGTGCCAGCAGTTCTACAGGGAAATCCCCCTACGAGCAGTACTTC.